A selection of T cell receptor beta chains follows, all from one sample in a study of OX40 agonist ivuxolimab in advanced cancers. TCRdb keeps only in-frame clones here, not all; method: immunoSEQ multiplex PCR. This sample yields approximately 61,000 clones, of which approximately 91% are seen a single time; 15% to 20% belongs to the top ten. Sequenced material: CD4+ or CD8+ T cells sorted from blood, taken in a trial of the OX40 agonist ivuxolimab. The receptors originated from an adult with an advanced solid tumor such as melanoma, head and neck, liver or kidney cancer. Both conserved end residues are part of each CDR3. A D gene is named only where the DNA matches it firmly.

v_call: TRBV2
j_call: TRBJ1-2
d_call: .
cdr3_length: 15
cdr3_aa: CASSPGEDHTVGYTF
cdr3_nt: TGTGCCAGCAGTCCCGGGGAAGACCATACCGTAGGCTACACCTTC

v_call: TRBV11-2
j_call: TRBJ1-3
d_call: TRBD1
cdr3_length: 14
cdr3_aa: CASSARTGHNTIYF
cdr3_nt: TGTGCCAGCAGCGCCCGGACAGGGCATAACACCATATATTTT

v_call: TRBV9
j_call: TRBJ2-2
d_call: TRBD2
cdr3_length: 14
cdr3_aa: CASTLAVNTGELFF
cdr3_nt: TGTGCCAGCACTCTAGCGGTGAACACCGGGGAGCTGTTTTTT

v_call: TRBV5-6
j_call: TRBJ1-1
d_call: TRBD1
cdr3_length: 12
cdr3_aa: CASSLQGTEAFF
cdr3_nt: TGTGCCAGCAGCTTACAGGGGACTGAAGCTTTCTTT

v_call: TRBV4-3
j_call: TRBJ1-1
d_call: TRBD1
cdr3_length: 15
cdr3_aa: CASSQDLGTGTEAFF
cdr3_nt: TGCGCCAGCAGCCAAGATTTAGGGACAGGGACTGAAGCTTTCTTT

v_call: TRBV7-2
j_call: TRBJ2-1
d_call: .
cdr3_length: 12
cdr3_aa: CASRSTADEQFF
cdr3_nt: TGTGCCAGCAGGTCGACAGCGGATGAGCAGTTCTTC

v_call: TRBV7-6
j_call: TRBJ2-3
d_call: .
cdr3_length: 16
cdr3_aa: CASSLVQGRGTDTQYF
cdr3_nt: TGTGCCAGCAGCTTAGTGCAGGGGCGAGGCACAGATACGCAGTATTTT

v_call: TRBV28
j_call: TRBJ2-7
d_call: TRBD2
cdr3_length: 15
cdr3_aa: CASSFGGRVPYEQYF
cdr3_nt: TGTGCCAGCAGTTTTGGCGGGAGGGTCCCCTACGAGCAGTACTTC

v_call: TRBV6-1
j_call: TRBJ2-2
d_call: .
cdr3_length: 14
cdr3_aa: CASRAGPNTGELFF
cdr3_nt: TGTGCCAGCAGAGCGGGTCCGAACACCGGGGAGCTGTTTTTT

v_call: TRBV7-9
j_call: TRBJ2-3
d_call: .
cdr3_length: 14
cdr3_aa: CASTRGGASDTQYF
cdr3_nt: TGTGCCAGCACTCGTGGGGGAGCCAGCGATACGCAGTATTTT

v_call: TRBV15
j_call: TRBJ1-5
d_call: .
cdr3_length: 15
cdr3_aa: CATSPTGNSNQPQHF
cdr3_nt: TGTGCCACGAGCCCTACAGGGAATAGCAATCAGCCCCAGCATTTT

v_call: TRBV4-1
j_call: TRBJ2-3
d_call: .
cdr3_length: 15
cdr3_aa: CASSQDGRRGDTQYF
cdr3_nt: TGCGCCAGCAGCCAAGATGGTCGCCGGGGAGATACGCAGTATTTT

v_call: TRBV5-6
j_call: TRBJ1-1
d_call: .
cdr3_length: 14
cdr3_aa: CASSAASGWAEAFF
cdr3_nt: TGTGCCAGCAGCGCCGCCTCAGGCTGGGCTGAAGCTTTCTTT

v_call: TRBV6-1
j_call: TRBJ2-7
d_call: .
cdr3_length: 14
cdr3_aa: CASSDGGEIDEQYF
cdr3_nt: TGTGCCAGCAGTGATGGTGGGGAAATCGACGAGCAGTACTTC